The next 2 T cell receptor beta chains were all read from a single sample in a study of neoadjuvant anti-PD-1 for oral cavity cancer. The method was immunoSEQ multiplex PCR; TCRdb's version includes in-frame clones alone and lacks a portion of them. The repertoire includes just over 7,000 clones, about 80% of them detected once, and about 3.4% sits in the top ten. The sequences come from PBMCs, collected before nivolumab (anti-PD-1) treatment. Receptors were obtained from a person aged 35-79 years with oral cavity squamous cell carcinoma.

This chain links TRBV4-3 with TRBJ1-2; D unclear. This CDR3 is built from 15 residues. Germline assignment: CDR1 LGHNA and CDR2 YSLEER. Trimming removed 1 base at V and 3 bases at J, with 12 bases between. The CDR3 region has the DNA TGCGCCAGCAGCCAAGCGTGGGTTGGGGACTATGGCTACACCTTC. Its translation: CASSQAWVGDYGYTF.

The CDR3 reads CASSPWLSLNTEAFF. The CDR3 DNA sequence: TGTGCCAGCAGCCCTTGGCTTTCGTTGAACACTGAAGCTTTCTTT. This rearrangement joins TRBV9 to TRBJ1-1; D unclear. With 4 bases removed from V and 0 bases from J, the gap between germline ends came to 13 bases. Germline assignment: CDR1 SGDLS and CDR2 YYNGEE. The CDR3 has 15 amino acids.